A single sample is the source of the 9 T cell receptor beta chains below, sequenced in a study of T cells expressing NK-cell markers. TCRdb re-called the 5' RACE reads and gives one entry per CDR3 protein, without DNA. Its table lists 150,000 to 160,000 distinct CDR3 sequences. The material sequenced was blood T cells: a sorted CD56 or NKG2C T cell subset, CD4+ or CD8+ T cells, or bulk PBMC T cells (not recorded which). The origin of the receptors is a woman in her forties or fifties in good health.

J is TRBJ2-1 and V is TRBV7-9; lacking DNA, the TRBD2 call made by TCRdb goes unchecked. The CDR3 covers 15 residues. Germline V CDR1 and CDR2: SEHNR, FQNEAQ (reference sequence). CDR3 residues: CASTPGTRPYNEQFF.

The rearrangement joins TRBV7-9 to TRBJ1-4. There are 16 residues in the CDR3. CDR1 is SEHNR, CDR2 FQNEAQ, per germline (reference sequence). The CDR3: CASSQAATATNEKLFF. The entire variable domain, with the rest obtained from reference TRBV7-9 and TRBJ1-4, is as follows: DTGVSQNPRHKITKRGQNVTFRCDPISEHNRLYWYRQTLGQGPEFLTYFQNEAQLEKSRLLSDRFSAERPKGSFSTLEIQRTEQGDSAMYLCASSQAATATNEKLFFGSGTQLSVL.

This chain connects TRBV5-1 to TRBJ1-1; without DNA, the TCRdb call of TRBD1 cannot be checked. Germline loops: CDR1 SGHRS, CDR2 YFSETQ. The CDR3 has 17 residues. The CDR3 reads CASSEAPGQGLNTEAFF.

The CDR3: CSVEDPWGETQYF. This rearrangement joins TRBV29-1 to TRBJ2-5. This CDR3 contains 13 residues. Germline V CDR1 and CDR2: SQVTM, ANQGSEA.

This sequence joins TRBV28 and TRBJ1-3; there is no DNA to check the TCRdb D call of TRBD1. The germline gives CDR1 MDHEN, CDR2 SYDVKM. This CDR3 has 16 amino acids. CDR3 in amino acids: CASSSYTGTSGNTIYF. Supplemented by reference TRBV28 and TRBJ1-3, the full variable domain reads DVKVTQSSRYLVKRTGEKVFLECVQDMDHENMFWYRQDPGLGLRLIYFSYDVKMKEKGDIPEGYSVSREKKERFSLILESASTNQTSMYLCASSSYTGTSGNTIYFGEGSWLTVV.

The genes are TRBV7-6 and TRBJ1-1. Germline lookup yields CDR1 SGHVS and CDR2 FNYEAQ. This CDR3 comprises 16 residues. CDR3 region: CASSLAATGLNTEAFF.

The J gene is TRBJ2-3, the V gene TRBV7-9; without DNA, the TCRdb call of TRBD1 cannot be checked. Germline V CDR1 and CDR2: SEHNR, FQNEAQ (reference sequence). The CDR3 spans 14 residues. The CDR3 protein is CASSTNRGTDTQYF.

The chain is built from TRBV7-9 and TRBJ2-7; TCRdb gives TRBD2 as the D gene, but with no DNA this cannot be confirmed. This CDR3 has 13 residues. The germline V gene encodes CDR1 SEHNR and CDR2 FQNEAQ (reference sequence). CDR3 in amino acids: CAIAGPRPYEQYF.

The CDR3 sequence is CASSLAGTSGSTGELFF. J is TRBJ2-2 and V is TRBV7-3; TCRdb returns TRBD2, unconfirmable since there is no DNA. Germline-derived CDR1 and CDR2 are SGHTA and FQGTGA. The length of the CDR3 is 17 residues.